The clone carrying this T cell receptor beta chain was found many times. What it recognizes is unknown. This CDR3 region has 12 residues. V lost 3 bases to trimming and J lost 6 bases, with 6 bases between them. Germline loops: CDR1 MNHEY, CDR2 SMNVEV (reference sequence). The data stem from a study of T cell repertoires in cytomegalovirus infection. As for the study in general: CMV epitopes in the study were HLA-C-restricted (recently identified) and HLA-B-restricted (well studied). Public TCR beta signatures provided an indication of both CMV infection and a matching HLA type.

TCRdb reanalysed the reads using MiXCR and keeps one entry per CDR3 protein. The sample carries about 830,000 distinct CDR3 sequences, around a third recorded once. Study-level findings and limits: Frequencies of public TCR beta families were cumulated, and this identified carriers of CMV plus the relevant HLA.

The specimen was cultured CD8+ T cells from PBMCs, collected from culture after CMV antigen stimulation. The chain carries TRBV27 and TRBJ2-1; D is ambiguous. The sequence was obtained from a human donor in good health (CMV status not recorded). Some clones in this sample may be carry-over from other donors' samples. Written as DNA, the CDR3 is TGTGCCAGCAGTTTTGGTGGCAATGAGCAGTTCTTC. Encoded protein: CASSFGGNEQFF.